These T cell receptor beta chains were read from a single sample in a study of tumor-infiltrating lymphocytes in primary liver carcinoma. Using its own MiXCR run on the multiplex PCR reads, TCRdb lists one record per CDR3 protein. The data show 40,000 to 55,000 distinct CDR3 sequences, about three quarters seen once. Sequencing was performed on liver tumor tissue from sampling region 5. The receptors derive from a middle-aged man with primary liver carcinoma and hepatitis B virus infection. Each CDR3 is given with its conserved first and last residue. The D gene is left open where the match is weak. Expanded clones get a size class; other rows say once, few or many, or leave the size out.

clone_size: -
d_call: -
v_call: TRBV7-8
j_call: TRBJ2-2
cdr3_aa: CASTLIRPPNTGELFF
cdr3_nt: TGTGCCAGCACCTTAATCCGACCCCCGAACACCGGGGAGCTGTTTTTT

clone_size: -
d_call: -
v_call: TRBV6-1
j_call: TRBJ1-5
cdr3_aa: CVSSEGWAGLSDQPQHF
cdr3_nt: TGTGTCAGCAGTGAAGGGTGGGCAGGGTTAAGCGATCAGCCCCAGCATTTT

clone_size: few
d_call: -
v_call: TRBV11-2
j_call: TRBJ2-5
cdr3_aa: CVSSLDTETQYF
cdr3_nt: TGTGTCAGCAGCTTAGATACAGAGACCCAGTATTTC

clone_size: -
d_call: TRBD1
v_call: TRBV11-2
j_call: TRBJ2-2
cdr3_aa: CASSSDRDRFDTGELFF
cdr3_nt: TGTGCCAGCAGCTCTGATCGGGACAGGTTCGACACCGGGGAGCTGTTTTTT

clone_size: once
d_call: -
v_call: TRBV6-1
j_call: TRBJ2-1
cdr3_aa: CASSKTYNEQFF
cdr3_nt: TGTGCCAGCAGTAAAACCTACAATGAGCAGTTCTTC

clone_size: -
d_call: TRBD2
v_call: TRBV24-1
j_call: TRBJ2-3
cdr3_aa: CATSGPGLAGGPDTQYF
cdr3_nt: TGTGCCACCAGTGGCCCAGGACTAGCGGGAGGGCCGGATACGCAGTATTTT

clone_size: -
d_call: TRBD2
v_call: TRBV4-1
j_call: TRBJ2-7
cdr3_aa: CASSATSGTGSEEQYF
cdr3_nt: TGCGCCAGCAGTGCGACTAGCGGGACCGGCTCGGAGGAGCAGTACTTC

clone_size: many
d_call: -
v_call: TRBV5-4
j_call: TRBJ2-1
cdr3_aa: CASSLRGRDEQFF
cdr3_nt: TGTGCCAGCAGCTTGAGGGGGAGGGATGAGCAGTTCTTC

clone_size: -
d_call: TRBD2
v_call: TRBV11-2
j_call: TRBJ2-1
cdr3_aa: CASSLDNGLAMGGQFF
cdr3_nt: TGTGCCAGCAGCTTGGATAACGGACTAGCCATGGGTGGTCAGTTCTTC

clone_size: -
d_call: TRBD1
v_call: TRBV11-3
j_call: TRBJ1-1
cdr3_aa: CASSLARGTGAFF
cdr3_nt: TGTGCCAGCAGCTTAGCAAGGGGGACAGGAGCTTTCTTT